The next 23 T cell receptor beta chains were all read from a single sample in a study of post-analysis software for immune sequencing data. Study-wide findings and caveats: TRBV segments more frequent in patients than in controls numbered several and included TRBV5-6, TRBV5-1 and TRBV20-1.

The TCR beta cDNA libraries carried unique molecular identifiers. A single record per CDR3 protein comes from TCRdb applying MiXCR to the PCR reads. The repertoire includes under 650,000 distinct CDR3 sequences, roughly 46% of them detected once, and 1.5% to 2% sits in the top ten. These receptors' targets are unknown. Sequencing input: blood. The receptors shown here come from a girl aged 5 to 17 with multiple sclerosis.

The chain couples TRBV2 to TRBJ2-7, with unresolved D. V was trimmed by 6 bases and J by 2 bases, leaving 8 bases between them. Germline V CDR1 and CDR2: SNHLY, FYNNEI. The CDR3 contains 12 residues. CDR3 amino acids: CASRSRTYEQYF. The CDR3 nucleotides read TGTGCCAGCAGATCACGGACCTACGAGCAGTACTTC.

The CDR3 DNA follows: TGCAGTGCCCCGGACTCCCTTCTTTACGAGCAGTACTTC. Amino acid sequence: CSAPDSLLYEQYF. The rearrangement uses TRBV20-1 and TRBJ2-7, with D possibly being TRBD2 (5 bases). Germline loops: CDR1 DFQATT, CDR2 SNEGSKA (reference sequence). CDR3 size: 13 residues. The ends were cut back, 6 bases at V and 4 bases at J, with 16 bases in the middle.

A few counts support this clonotype. V gene TRBV28 combines with J gene TRBJ2-1, with D perhaps being TRBD1 or TRBD2 (5 bases each). The V gene lost 2 bases and the J gene lost 10 bases, with 9 bases spanning the gap. The CDR3 consists of 12 residues. Germline CDR1 and CDR2: MDHEN and SYDVKM. CDR3 DNA sequence: TGTGCCAGCAGTTTAATAGGGGACGAGCAGTTCTTC. Protein product: CASSLIGDEQFF.

This clonotype was counted a few times. V usage is TRBV12-3 or TRBV12-4 and J usage is TRBJ2-1; D possibly corresponds to TRBD2 (5 bases). This CDR3 is 16 amino acids long. V was shortened by 5 bases and J by 5 bases, with 19 bases between the two germline ends. DNA of the CDR3: TGTGCCAGCAGTCCGGCGGGCTTGAATTTAAACAATGAGCAGTTCTTC. Translation: CASSPAGLNLNNEQFF.

This clonotype was found many times. V usage is TRBV5-1 and J usage is TRBJ2-1, with 7 bases identical to TRBD1. With 3 bases clipped from V and 4 bases from J, the junction kept 1 base outside the gene matches. Germline-derived CDR1 and CDR2 are SGHRS and YFSETQ. The CDR3 is 13 amino acids. CDR3 sequence reads: CASSSGQYNEQFF. CDR3 nucleotide sequence: TGCGCCAGCAGCTCGGGACAGTACAATGAGCAGTTCTTC.

The J gene is TRBJ2-7, the V gene TRBV4-1; D is unresolved. V dropped 1 base and J dropped 1 base, with 8 bases sitting between them. CDR1 MGHRA and CDR2 YSYEKL come from the germline V gene. This CDR3 has 14 residues. The CDR3 here is CASSQGVGSYEQYF. DNA of the CDR3: TGCGCCAGCAGCCAAGGCGTCGGATCCTACGAGCAGTACTTC.

CDR3 in DNA: TGCAGTGCTAGCTACAACTCCTATGGCTACACCTTC. Protein: CSASYNSYGYTF. This chain connects TRBV20-1 to TRBJ1-2; D is unclear. V was trimmed by 3 bases and J by 4 bases, leaving 9 bases between them. This CDR3 is 12 amino acids long. The germline V gene encodes CDR1 DFQATT and CDR2 SNEGSKA (reference sequence).

The chain combines TRBV15 with TRBJ2-3; no firm D call. CDR1 LNHNV and CDR2 YYDKDF come from the germline V gene (reference sequence). Trimming removed 0 bases from V and 5 bases from J, with 12 bases in between. The CDR3 totals 15 residues. For the CDR3, the DNA is TGTGCCACCAGCAGAGATGGGCTAGATTTAGATACGCAGTATTTT. The encoded protein is CATSRDGLDLDTQYF. The full variable domain, in which reference TRBV15 and TRBJ2-3 provide the parts outside the CDR3, is DAMVIQNPRYQVTQFGKPVTLSCSQTLNHNVMYWYQQKSSQAPKLLFHYYDKDFNNEADTPDNFQSRRPNTSFCFLDIRSPGLGDTAMYLCATSRDGLDLDTQYFGPGTRLTVL.

The chain joins TRBV20-1 to TRBJ1-1, with D perhaps TRBD1 (5 bases). This CDR3 is built from 13 residues. Trimming removed 6 bases at V and 0 bases at J, with 11 bases between. Germline CDR1 reads DFQATT; CDR2 reads SNEGSKA (reference sequence). The CDR3 reads CSAGAGMNTEAFF. The CDR3 DNA is TGCAGTGCCGGGGCAGGGATGAACACTGAAGCTTTCTTT.

The rearrangement joins TRBV7-8 to TRBJ2-1; 9 bases fit TRBD2. CDR3 size: 16 residues. The V segment lost 5 bases and the J segment 9 bases; nucleotides outside the gene matches: 14. Germline loops: CDR1 SGHVS, CDR2 FQNEAQ. CDR3 region: CASSPHEREVGGEQFF. CDR3 bases: TGTGCCAGCAGCCCCCACGAGCGGGAGGTAGGTGGTGAGCAGTTCTTC.

The rearrangement links TRBV12-3 or TRBV12-4 to TRBJ2-7; the match to TRBD2 covers 14 bases. Gene TRBJ2-5 matches the end of the DNA better, so the J call may be wrong. The CDR3 consists of 17 residues. CDR3 nucleotide sequence: TGTGCCAGCAGTTTCGGGACTAGCGGGAGCCCCTCGAAGACCCAGTACTTC. It codes for CASSFGTSGSPSKTQYF.

The CDR3 sequence: CAISETGGGNYGYTF. CDR3 in DNA: TGTGCCATCAGTGAAACAGGGGGAGGAAACTATGGCTACACCTTC. The chain combines TRBV10-3 with TRBJ1-2; 8 bases fit TRBD1. The CDR3 runs to 15 residues. CDR1 ENHRY and CDR2 SYGVKD come from the germline V gene. V dropped 3 bases and J dropped 2; count of bases not matched to a gene: 5.

The chain links TRBV12-3 or TRBV12-4 to TRBJ2-3; D is perhaps TRBD1 or TRBD2 (5 bases each). This CDR3 spans 16 amino acids. V dropped 4 bases and J dropped 0 bases, with 14 bases sitting between them. The CDR3 reads CASSSRGGLSTDTQYF. CDR3 nucleotides: TGTGCCAGCAGTTCCCGGGGCGGCCTTAGCACAGATACGCAGTATTTT.

Only a few counts were recorded for this clonotype. This chain joins TRBV10-3 and TRBJ1-2; 7 bases line up with TRBD1. This CDR3 spans 14 amino acids. Germline-derived CDR1 and CDR2 are ENHRY and SYGVKD. With 1 base clipped from V and 2 bases from J, the junction kept 1 base outside the gene matches. The CDR3, as DNA: TGTGCCATCAGTGAGTTGGGACAGAACTATGGCTACACCTTC. Protein: CAISELGQNYGYTF.

There are a few counts of this clonotype. The rearrangement links TRBV10-3 to TRBJ2-3; D uncertain. This CDR3 has 15 residues. V lost 8 bases and J lost 0, with 15 bases in between. The germline V gene encodes CDR1 ENHRY and CDR2 SYGVKD. The CDR3 sequence: CAIVDTVDSTDTQYF. The DNA for the CDR3 is TGTGCCATCGTAGACACCGTCGATAGCACAGATACGCAGTATTTT.

V is TRBV9 and J is TRBJ1-1, with D tentatively TRBD1 (5 bases). The V gene's germline CDR1 is SGDLS and CDR2 YYNGEE. V lost 2 bases, J lost 7 bases, and 12 bases lay in between. The CDR3 is made up of 13 amino acids. Here the CDR3 DNA reads TGTGCCAGCAGCGTCGGGACGGTGAGTGAAGCTTTCTTT. Translation gives CASSVGTVSEAFF. Full variable domain (missing parts from reference TRBV9 and TRBJ1-1): DSGVTQTPKHLITATGQRVTLRCSPRSGDLSVYWYQQSLDQGLQFLIQYYNGEERAKGNILERFSAQQFPDLHSELNLSSLELGDSALYFCASSVGTVSEAFFGQGTRLTVV.

This clonotype showed up just a few times. The rearrangement joins TRBV27 to TRBJ1-2, with 8 positions matching TRBD1. This CDR3 is built from 16 residues. Germline V gene lookup returns CDR1 MNHEY and CDR2 SMNVEV (reference sequence). The V segment lost 4 bases and the J segment 5 bases; nucleotides outside the gene matches: 12. The CDR3, as DNA: TGTGCCAGCAGTTGCTGCCCAGGGGGCGCCCAATATGGCTACACCTTC. Protein product: CASSCCPGGAQYGYTF.

The CDR3 spells CASSLRGDRVMTEAFF. DNA for the CDR3: TGCGCCAGCAGCCTGCGGGGGGACAGGGTAATGACTGAAGCTTTCTTT. This chain joins TRBV5-1 and TRBJ1-1, with 9 bases identical to TRBD1. Unmatched junction bases numbered 12, after V lost 4 bases and J lost 5 bases. Germline V gene sequence: CDR1 SGHRS, CDR2 YFSETQ. This CDR3 has 16 residues.

V usage is TRBV4-2 and J usage is TRBJ2-1, with D unresolved. V lost 0 bases to trimming and J lost 9 bases, with 3 bases between them. This CDR3 is 11 amino acids long. The germline CDR1 and CDR2 sequences are LGHNA and YNFKEQ. As DNA, the CDR3 is TGTGCCAGCAGCCAAGAGTCTGAGCAGTTCTTC. It translates to CASSQESEQFF.

The gene calls are TRBV12-3 or TRBV12-4 and TRBJ2-1; D possibly uses TRBD1 or TRBD2 (5 bases each). This CDR3 contains 13 residues. V was shortened by 7 bases and J by 7 bases, with 14 bases between the two germline ends. CDR3 sequence reads: CASTEGLANEQFF. The DNA for the CDR3 is TGTGCCAGCACCGAGGGGCTAGCAAATGAGCAGTTCTTC.

The chain is built from TRBV5-1 and TRBJ2-7; D ambiguous. Looked up from germline, CDR1 is SGHRS and CDR2 is YFSETQ. V gave up 1 base and J gave up 0 bases, with 5 bases separating them. The CDR3 spans 13 residues. CDR3 protein: CASSLIASYEQYF. The CDR3, as DNA: TGCGCCAGCAGCTTGATAGCCTCCTACGAGCAGTACTTC.

This clonotype was recorded a few times. The chain has TRBV12-3 or TRBV12-4 and TRBJ1-1; D is ambiguous. V lost 6 bases and J 10 bases, leaving 12 bases between the germline ends. CDR3 size: 11 residues. The DNA of the CDR3 is TGTGCCAGCAGCATTGGACGGGCAGCTTTCTTT. Its translation: CASSIGRAAFF.

The chain joins TRBV12-3 or TRBV12-4 to TRBJ2-1; 14 positions agree with TRBD2. This CDR3 spans 15 amino acids. V lost 6 bases and J lost 6; bases outside the gene matches: 4. The CDR3 loop reads CASRETSGRANEQFF. DNA of the CDR3: TGTGCCAGCAGGGAGACTAGCGGGAGGGCCAATGAGCAGTTCTTC.